This entry features one T cell receptor beta chain sequence. Its binding antigen is unknown. Per-base quality was not reported, and no clone a single base away is much larger than it. The germline V gene (reference sequence) provides CDR1 MNHNY and CDR2 SVGAGI. The CDR3 spans 14 residues, from the cysteine through the phenylalanine. Of all the DNA, just the CDR3 is kept, 42 bases in frame from base 1. V is pared back by 3 bases and J by 0 bases, with 7 bases lying between the germline termini. The sample comes from a study of blood T cells in healthy people across ages (dated by TCRdb to the mid-2010s). Background on the whole study: In model experiments, template switching captured about one uniquely barcoded TCR beta cDNA molecule for every two T cells. To track age-related changes in TCR beta repertoire diversity, the study relied on deep sequencing normalized with unique cDNA molecular identifiers. The donors were split into four age groups: young (average 16 years), middle-aged (roughly 40), aged (approximately 60) and long-lived (about 82). Donors of different ages were randomly distributed across sequencing lanes to avoid experimental bias. Two additional independent replicas of 1 million unique cDNA reads from the same blood draw were analyzed for two donors (one aged 18 to 30 and one aged 80 or older).

Receptor libraries were prepared by 5' RACE. This sample was sequenced with an Illumina HiSeq 2500. The second PCR ran for about 6 to 11 cycles and used a J-beta primer mix along with a sample-barcoded 5' primer. A template-switch 5' adaptor carrying 12 random nucleotides introduced a unique molecular identifier onto each TCR beta cDNA molecule. Each sample yielded at least 3 million CDR3-containing paired-end reads. The Mint cDNA synthesis kit, primed by a TRBC-specific oligonucleotide, was used to synthesize first-strand cDNA from all RNA. Following uracil-DNA glycosylase treatment, a first 18-cycle PCR with universal primers M1SS and BC2_uni_R was performed on all cDNA. The authors' analysis ran thus. Normalization of each sample was performed by random selection of 1 million high-quality reads, each carrying a distinct molecular identifier. Instead of being binned into consensus sequences, reads with shared molecular identifiers were discarded. MiTCR, run with a Q25 quality threshold and the strictest error-elimination algorithm, handled CDR3 identification, clonotype clustering and error correction. A nonparametric unseen species model using Euler transformation provided a lower-bound estimate of total TCR beta diversity. The public reads were quality trimmed at Q25 with fastp and then assembled into clones with MiXCR by TCRdb, keeping productive beta chains. CDR3 protein sequences are deduplicated, and each keeps its most common genes and DNA. The V and J calls come from TCRdb's annotation, not from the publication. The sample contains some 780,000 distinct CDR3 sequences, about 56% of them found a single time. The ten largest clones add up to around a quarter of the sample.

Study-wide conclusions, independent of this receptor: Because the CMV infection status of the donors was unknown, age-related changes in expanded clonotypes may potentially have been confounded. As age increased, observed TCR beta diversity per million T cells dropped in a roughly linear way, and a significant reduction was already evident by age 40. Compared with the aged group, the long-lived group had more naive CD4+ T cells, fewer expanded clones and increased TCR diversity, suggesting age selection. Estimates of total diversity from one million sequenced T cells were regarded as lower bounds and underestimates. Because profiling used bulk unsorted PBMCs, naive and antigen-experienced compartments could not be compared conclusively. A strong correlation was found between observed TCR beta diversity and the percentage of naive T cells measured by flow cytometry.

Donors were approximately 42 systemically healthy Caucasian individuals from Russia aged roughly 6 to 95 years. Each donor gave about 11 milliliters of peripheral blood, drawn into EDTA-treated Vacutainer tubes. Ficoll-Paque density-gradient centrifugation was used to isolate PBMCs, with at least 6 million obtained per sample. Total RNA was extracted from PBMCs with Trizol reagent, with at least 5 micrograms obtained per sample. The percentages of naive CD45RAhigh/CD27high T cells were determined by flow cytometry on a PBMC aliquot from every donor. Rearrangement joined TRBV6-6 to TRBJ2-3; the D gene is possibly TRBD1, with 5 bases matching. This TCR came from a man aged 35 to 55 in good health. Source material: blood. The nucleotides are TGTGCCAGCAGTTATGGGGCGAGCACAGATACGCAGTATTTT. Its protein product is CASSYGASTDTQYF.